The 9 T cell receptor beta chains below all came from one sample that was sequenced in a study of identical twins. TCRdb re-analysed the 5' RACE reads in MiXCR, keeping a single row per CDR3 protein. The data contain around 670,000 distinct CDR3 sequences, roughly 6% of them seen just once; the ten biggest clones take up around 1.7%. The sample comprised naive T cells sorted from blood. These TCRs come from a man younger than 30 in good health.

This clonotype was recorded at least ten times. This chain links TRBV27 with TRBJ2-7; 10 nucleotides align to TRBD2. The V gene's germline CDR1 is MNHEY and CDR2 SMNVEV (reference sequence). The CDR3 extends over 14 amino acids. The trim removed 3 bases at V and 4 bases at J, leaving 3 bases unmatched. The CDR3 protein is CASSLSSGSYEQYV. The CDR3 DNA follows: TGTGCCAGCAGTTTGTCTAGCGGGAGTTACGAGCAGTACGTC.

This clonotype was observed at least ten times. The chain employs TRBV4-1 and TRBJ2-7, with 8 bases that match TRBD1. Looked up from germline, CDR1 is MGHRA and CDR2 is YSYEKL. This CDR3 region has 15 residues. V lost 1 base and J lost 6; bases outside the gene matches: 8. The CDR3 DNA is TGCGCCAGCAGCCAAGTAATGCAGGGGGCGTTCGAGCAGTACGTC. Its protein is CASSQVMQGAFEQYV.

The gene calls are TRBV24-1 and TRBJ2-5; tentatively, D is TRBD1 or TRBD2 (5 bases each). The CDR3 loop spans 13 amino acids. V was shortened by 4 bases and J by 0 bases, with 5 bases between the two germline ends. CDR1 KGHDR and CDR2 SFDVKD come from the germline V gene. The CDR3 spells CATSEGHQETQYF. In DNA, the CDR3 is TGTGCCACCAGTGAGGGACACCAAGAGACCCAGTACTTC.

This clonotype has just a few counts. The rearrangement uses TRBV28 and TRBJ2-5; 7 bases fit TRBD2. The V gene end was trimmed by 3 bases and the J gene end by 5 bases; junction bases not matched to a gene: 6. This CDR3 has 14 residues. CDR1 MDHEN and CDR2 SYDVKM come from the germline V gene. CDR3 DNA sequence: TGTGCCAGCAGTTTGGGGACTAACTTGGAGACCCAGTACTTC. Its protein product is CASSLGTNLETQYF.

This clonotype has a count of ten or more. The chain recombines TRBV5-1 with TRBJ1-2; D remains ambiguous. This CDR3 comprises 14 residues. Trimming took off 4 bases at V and 0 bases at J, with 10 bases between the two ends. Germline CDR1 and CDR2: SGHRS and YFSETQ. The CDR3 spells CASSTATTNYGYTF. The CDR3 nucleotides are TGCGCCAGCAGCACCGCTACGACTAACTATGGCTACACCTTC.

Note on this clonotype: The junction differs from germline at one of its ends, possibly a read error. The chain joins TRBV7-9 to TRBJ2-7; 8 bases are shared with TRBD1. The V gene's germline CDR1 is SEHNR and CDR2 FQNEAQ (reference sequence). The CDR3 length is 14 residues. CDR3 amino acids: CASSNRQGSYEEYF. In nucleotides, the CDR3 is TGTGCCAGCAGCAACAGACAGGGGTCCTACGAGGAGTACTTC.

This clonotype has more than one count but fewer than ten. V usage is TRBV18 and J usage is TRBJ2-7; the D call may be TRBD1 or TRBD2 (5 bases each). The CDR3 is 16 residues long. Trimming left V 3 bases short and J 0 bases short, with 15 bases between. Germline V gene data show CDR1 as KGHSH and CDR2 as LQKENI. The CDR3 protein is CASSPEAGGSSYEQYF. CDR3 sequence (DNA): TGTGCCAGCTCACCCGAGGCTGGGGGAAGCTCCTACGAGCAGTACTTC.

This clonotype has a handful of counts. Written as DNA, the CDR3 is TGCGCCAGCAGCCAAGTGGAGGGCGGGAGGGCACGGGATACGCAGTATTTT. Translated, it gives CASSQVEGGRARDTQYF. V gene TRBV4-1 combines with J gene TRBJ2-3; 9 bases line up with TRBD2. The CDR3 spans 17 residues. The trim removed 1 base at V and 6 bases at J, leaving 11 bases unmatched. Germline values: CDR1 MGHRA, CDR2 YSYEKL.

The chain combines TRBV25-1 with TRBJ1-1, with a tentative D call TRBD1 (5 bases). Germline CDR1 reads MGHDK; CDR2 reads SYGVNS. The CDR3 runs to 11 residues. Between the trimmed V and J ends, which lost 7 bases and 8 bases, there was a span of 11 bases. For the CDR3, the DNA is TGTGCCAGCACGGGGGGTTTAGAAGCTTTCTTT. Translation: CASTGGLEAFF.